This is a list of T cell receptor beta chains from one sample in a study of shared clonotypes between healthy human individuals. Some clones are missing from TCRdb's copy, which holds only in-frame ones; the method was immunoSEQ multiplex PCR. The repertoire holds around 2,000,000 clones, with 85% to 95% as singletons. The sample consisted of naive CD8+ T cells sorted from blood. Receptors were obtained from a young man in good health. The CDR3 runs from the conserved cysteine through the conserved F or W. Each record gives: V gene, clone size, D gene, J gene, CDR3 DNA, CDR3 protein. D genes are given only for firm matches. Size tells how often a clone was seen (once, few, many) or the class of an expanded clone, and some rows leave it out.

TRBV5-1	NA	NA	TRBJ1-2	TGCGCCAGCAGCTTGGAGCAGGCCCCGATCTATGGCTACACCTTC	CASSLEQAPIYGYTF
TRBV19	NA	NA	TRBJ2-5	TGTGCGAGTAAAACAAACAGGGGAGGTCCAGAGACCCAGTACTTC	CASKTNRGGPETQYF
TRBV4-1	once	TRBD1	TRBJ1-3	TGCGCCAGCAACCCGGGACAGGGAGCTGGAAACACCATATATTTT	CASNPGQGAGNTIYF
TRBV30	NA	NA	TRBJ2-1	TGTGCCTGGAGTGTGATATACAATGAGCAGTTCTTC	CAWSVIYNEQFF
TRBV6-5	NA	NA	TRBJ2-1	TGTGCCAGCAGTTACACGTCCTTGGCTAGCATAAATGAGCAGTTCTTC	CASSYTSLASINEQFF
TRBV15	NA	NA	TRBJ1-2	TGTGCCACCAGCGAGGGAAGGTCAGGAGGCTACACCTTC	CATSEGRSGGYTF
TRBV30	NA	TRBD1	TRBJ1-1	TGTGCCTTAGGGGGCGCGGGCACTGAAGCTTTCTTT	CALGGAGTEAFF
TRBV30	NA	NA	TRBJ2-6	TGTGCCTGGAGTGCCCCCGCGACTTACTCTGGGGCCAACGTCCTGACTTTC	CAWSAPATYSGANVLTF
TRBV9	NA	TRBD2	TRBJ2-2	TGTGCCAGCAGCGTATCCAATAGCCCGGGACTATCCCCATTCGCGAACACCGGGGAGCTGTTTTTT	CASSVSNSPGLSPFANTGELFF
TRBV5-4	NA	TRBD1	TRBJ2-7	TGTGCCAGCAGCCACGACAGGGGCGACGAGCAGTACTTC	CASSHDRGDEQYF
TRBV10-3	NA	TRBD2	TRBJ2-3	TGTGCCATCAGTGAAGTAGCGGGTTTCGATACGCAGTATTTT	CAISEVAGFDTQYF
TRBV27	NA	NA	TRBJ2-7	TGTGCCAGCAGTTTATCCCCGGGGAGTGCTGCCTACGAGCAGTACTTC	CASSLSPGSAAYEQYF
TRBV27	once	NA	TRBJ1-1	TGTGCCAGCAGTTGGGACGCCAGCATGAACACTGAAGCTTTCTTT	CASSWDASMNTEAFF
TRBV4-3	NA	TRBD1	TRBJ2-1	TGCGCCAGCAGCCTGGGGGACAGGGGGAGTAATGAGCAGTTCTTC	CASSLGDRGSNEQFF
TRBV6-5	NA	TRBD1	TRBJ1-1	TGTGCCAGCAGCCTCCGGGACAGGGTCTCTGAAGCTTTCTTT	CASSLRDRVSEAFF
TRBV7-9	NA	NA	TRBJ2-6	TGTGCCAGCAGCTTGCCAGAAGGGGAACCCCCTTCTGGGGCCAACGTCCTGACTTTC	CASSLPEGEPPSGANVLTF
TRBV11-2	NA	NA	TRBJ2-7	TGTGCCAGCAGCTTAACCTCCAGGGCCTACGAGCAGTACTTC	CASSLTSRAYEQYF
TRBV18	NA	NA	TRBJ1-5	TGTGCCAGCTCACCCTCCGGGACGGCAGATAGCAATCAGCCCCAGCATTTT	CASSPSGTADSNQPQHF
TRBV27	NA	NA	TRBJ1-1	TGTGCCAGCAGTTCTCCTTGGGCTAACACTGAAGCTTTCTTT	CASSSPWANTEAFF
TRBV10-1	NA	NA	TRBJ2-3	TGCGCCAGCAGTGACGAGGGGAGCACAGATACGCAGTATTTT	CASSDEGSTDTQYF
TRBV7-6	NA	TRBD2	TRBJ2-5	TGTGCCAGCAGCTTAACGGGGGGGGCCCAAGAGACCCAGTACTTC	CASSLTGGAQETQYF
TRBV7-9	NA	NA	TRBJ2-2	TGTGCCAGCAGCTTAGTCGGGAGAATCGCCGGGGAGCTGTTTTTT	CASSLVGRIAGELFF
TRBV5-6	NA	NA	TRBJ1-2	TGTGCCAGCAGCTTCCAGGGAGAAGATGGCTACACCTTC	CASSFQGEDGYTF
TRBV9	NA	NA	TRBJ2-1	TGTGCCAGCAGGGCGGGAACGTACAATGAGCAGTTCTTC	CASRAGTYNEQFF
TRBV18	NA	NA	TRBJ1-4	TGTGCCAGCTCACCAATTGAGTTTCGACAACGATATGAAAAACTGTTTTTT	CASSPIEFRQRYEKLFF
TRBV28	NA	NA	TRBJ2-7	TGTGCCAGCAGTTTAAATTCCCACTACGAGCAGTACTTC	CASSLNSHYEQYF
TRBV5-1	NA	NA	TRBJ2-7	TGCGCCAGCAGCTCCGCACCTGGGGAGGTGGACTACGAGCAGTACTTC	CASSSAPGEVDYEQYF
TRBV11-2	NA	NA	TRBJ1-4	TGTGCCAGCAGCCCTTACCAAGGGGGTGCAACTAATGAAAAACTGTTTTTT	CASSPYQGGATNEKLFF
TRBV4-3	NA	NA	TRBJ2-2	TGCGCCAGCAGCCAAGTTGTGACGGGGAACACCGGGGAGCTGTTTTTT	CASSQVVTGNTGELFF
TRBV6-1	NA	NA	TRBJ1-2	TGTGCCAGCGGATCTAACTATGGCTACACCTTC	CASGSNYGYTF
TRBV28	few	NA	TRBJ1-3	TGTGCCAGCAGTCCACAGGGCCCCTCTGGAAACACCATATATTTT	CASSPQGPSGNTIYF
TRBV4-2	NA	TRBD2	TRBJ2-3	TGTGCCAGCAGCGAAATTAGCGGGGATCCCACAGATACGCAGTATTTT	CASSEISGDPTDTQYF
TRBV6-1	NA	NA	TRBJ1-1	TGTGCCAGCAGTGAAGACCCTCCCTCAACTGAAGCTTTCTTT	CASSEDPPSTEAFF
TRBV7-9	once	NA	TRBJ2-7	TGTGCCAGCAGCTTAGTTTTGGCAGGGTCCTACGAGCAGTACTTC	CASSLVLAGSYEQYF
TRBV4-1	NA	TRBD1	TRBJ1-1	TGCGCCAGCGGGACAGAAAACATGAACACTGAAGCTTTCTTT	CASGTENMNTEAFF
TRBV6-5	once	NA	TRBJ2-7	TGTGCCAGCAGTTACGGGGAGCGACAGCATGAGCAGTACTTC	CASSYGERQHEQYF
TRBV6-1	NA	NA	TRBJ2-7	TGTGCCAGCAGTGAGACCTTAAGGGACTACGAGCAGTACTTC	CASSETLRDYEQYF
TRBV7-9	NA	TRBD1	TRBJ1-1	TGTGCCAGCAGCTCCTTGGGACAGCACATGAACACTGAAGCTTTCTTT	CASSSLGQHMNTEAFF
TRBV13	NA	NA	TRBJ2-7	TGTGCCAGCAGCGCCAACCCCTACGAGCAGTACTTC	CASSANPYEQYF
TRBV28	NA	TRBD1	TRBJ2-2	TGTGCCAGCACCTCCCCAGGGGGCATCACCGGGGAGCTGTTTTTT	CASTSPGGITGELFF
TRBV2	NA	NA	TRBJ2-7	TGTGCCAGCATATTCGCGGCCAACGAGCAGTACTTC	CASIFAANEQYF